This T cell receptor (beta chain) was profiled in a study of STAT3 mutations in large granular lymphocyte leukemia. The study, taken as a whole, reports: In some patients, a small highly pathogenic clone possibly went undetected. In T-cell large granular lymphocyte leukemia, about half of patients showed multiple immunodominant subclonotypes. Samples missed the first appearance of the clone.

Points on this clone: Its target is unknown.

The method was immunoSEQ multiplex PCR; TCRdb's version includes in-frame clones alone and lacks a portion of them. This sample has tens of thousands of clones, with nearly 90% found just once. This TCR was sampled from a human donor with T large granular lymphocyte leukemia. Some clones in this sample may be carry-over from other donors' samples. Sequenced: PBMCs.

The CDR3 is CASSLERANNYGYTF. The DNA of the CDR3 is TGTGCCAGCAGCTTGGAGCGGGCGAATAACTATGGCTACACCTTC. This rearrangement joins TRBV5-6 to TRBJ1-2; no clear D. Germline V gene lookup returns CDR1 SGHDT and CDR2 YYEEEE. V was clipped by 0 bases and J by 1 base, with 10 bases between them. The CDR3 consists of 15 residues.